This entry lists 32 T cell receptor beta chains sequenced from one sample in a study of metastatic and nonmetastatic thyroid tumors (dated by TCRdb to 2019 to 2021). Library prep was done by PCR. TCRdb records Illumina HiSeq 4000 as the sequencer. TCRdb reran the public reads through fastp at Q25 and MiXCR, keeping productive beta chains. This sample lists 30,000 or so clones; 20% were detected once. The top ten constitute 6.5% to 8% of the sample. None of the patients had been given any treatment before thyroid surgery. The sample comprised blood. The receptor set was obtained from a female donor with papillary thyroid cancer or a benign thyroid nodule (not recorded which). Some clones in this sample may be carry-over from other donors' samples.

By frequency in the sample, this clone is medium-sized. The chain combines TRBV28 with TRBJ1-5, with D unresolved. The germline V and J ends were trimmed by 6 bases and 5 bases, with 14 bases remaining between them. The length of the CDR3 is 14 residues. Germline V gene sequence: CDR1 MDHEN, CDR2 SYDVKM. Written as DNA, the CDR3 is TGTGCCAGCAGCCAAGGAAGGTCCCATCAGCCCCAGCATTTT. Its translation is CASSQGRSHQPQHF.

This clone was counted at least ten times. The chain joins TRBV19 to TRBJ2-2; tentatively, D is TRBD1 or TRBD2 (5 bases each). Between the trimmed V and J ends, which lost 7 bases and 2 bases, there was a span of 11 bases. Germline V gene lookup returns CDR1 LNHDA and CDR2 SQIVND (reference sequence). The CDR3 has 14 residues. CDR3 sequence reads: CASNQGVNTGELFF. CDR3 sequence (DNA): TGTGCCAGTAATCAGGGAGTTAACACCGGGGAGCTGTTTTTT.

This clone was counted many times. This chain links TRBV9 with TRBJ2-2; D possibly uses TRBD1 or TRBD2 (5 bases each). This CDR3 is 16 amino acids long. Trimming removed 4 bases at V and 2 bases at J, with 15 bases between. The germline gives CDR1 SGDLS, CDR2 YYNGEE. This chain's CDR3 is CASSPGPPINTGELFF. The CDR3 region has the DNA TGTGCCAGCAGCCCGGGACCACCAATTAACACCGGGGAGCTGTTTTTT.

The rearrangement joins TRBV28 to TRBJ2-5; the match to TRBD2 covers 11 bases. CDR1 is MDHEN, CDR2 SYDVKM, per germline. The V segment lost 5 bases and the J segment 4 bases; nucleotides outside the gene matches: 6. CDR3 size: 15 residues. CDR3 region: CASSTTSGSAETQYF. The CDR3 nucleotides are TGTGCCAGCAGTACAACTAGCGGGAGTGCAGAGACCCAGTACTTC.

Remarks on this clone: The junction does not match germline at one end; this may be a read error. Here the CDR3 DNA reads TGTGCCAGCAGCCAATCAGGGATTTATGGACACCACTTC. It specifies CASSQSGIYGHHF. J is TRBJ1-2 and V is TRBV16; D is perhaps TRBD1 (5 bases). Per the germline V gene, CDR1 is KGHSY and CDR2 is FQNENV. This CDR3 region has 13 residues.

As DNA, the CDR3 is TGTGCCAGTGGTAGCAATCAGCCAGAGCATTTT. This gives the protein CASGSNQPEHF. This chain joins TRBV28 and TRBJ1-5, with unresolved D. This CDR3 spans 11 amino acids. Looked up from germline, CDR1 is MDHEN and CDR2 is SYDVKM. V gave up 9 bases and J gave up 14 bases, with 17 bases separating them.

As concerns this clone: A read error may account for a junction end that differs from germline. This chain connects TRBV6-1 to TRBJ1-4; D not resolved. This CDR3 has 12 amino acids. Germline V gives CDR1 MNHNS, CDR2 SASEGT. In nucleotides, the CDR3 is TGCGCCAGCAGTGAACCGGGAAGCGAACTGTTTTTT. Its protein product is CASSEPGSELFF.

This clone has a count of ten or more. The chain combines TRBV2 with TRBJ2-7, with D possibly TRBD1 on 6 matching bases. CDR3 length: 14 residues. V lost 7 bases and J lost 1, with 14 bases in between. CDR1 and CDR2 (germline): SNHLY, FYNNEI. CDR3: CASTETGKSYEQYF. The CDR3 nucleotides read TGTGCCAGCACTGAGACAGGCAAATCCTACGAGCAGTACTTC.

In this sample, this clone turned up many times. V usage is TRBV24-1 and J usage is TRBJ2-1; D possibly corresponds to TRBD1 (6 bases). Trimming stripped 5 bases from V and 0 bases from J, with 10 bases between. Germline assignment: CDR1 KGHDR and CDR2 SFDVKD. This CDR3 contains 15 residues. CDR3 region: CATSVRDTSYNEQFF. The CDR3 DNA sequence: TGTGCCACCAGTGTTCGGGACACCTCCTACAATGAGCAGTTCTTC.

The table lists this clone with a few counts. The chain is built from TRBV6-1 and TRBJ2-7, with 7 bases lining up with TRBD2. Germline assignment: CDR1 MNHNS and CDR2 SASEGT. CDR3 length: 14 residues. V shed 7 bases and J 0 bases; nucleotides not matched to a gene: 6. The CDR3 loop is CASTKGGSSYEQYF. The DNA of the CDR3 is TGTGCCAGCACCAAGGGCGGGAGCTCCTACGAGCAGTACTTC.

This clone was seen many times. This chain connects TRBV18 to TRBJ1-6; perhaps TRBD1 as D (5 bases). The V gene's germline CDR1 is KGHSH and CDR2 LQKENI. V dropped 2 bases and J dropped 7 bases, with 9 bases sitting between them. CDR3 size: 14 residues. CDR3 in DNA: TGTGCCAGCTCACCAGAGGCAGGGAATTCACCCCTCCACTTT. This encodes CASSPEAGNSPLHF.

This clone showed up many times. This chain connects TRBV2 to TRBJ2-3; maybe TRBD2 (6 bases). Per the germline V gene, CDR1 is SNHLY and CDR2 is FYNNEI. The CDR3 runs 13 residues. Between the trimmed V and J ends, which lost 8 bases and 5 bases, there was a span of 14 bases. The CDR3 is CASAGIGRDTQYF. The CDR3 DNA reads TGTGCCAGCGCGGGGATCGGACGAGATACGCAGTATTTT.

This clone was observed many times. The chain joins TRBV3-1 to TRBJ2-5; 10 bases line up with TRBD2. J was trimmed by 0 bases and V by 4 bases; bases with no gene match: 5. This CDR3 comprises 16 residues. Looked up from germline, CDR1 is LGHDT and CDR2 is YNNKEL (reference sequence). The CDR3 DNA is TGTGCCAGCAGCCCTACAGCGGGGGGGCACCAAGAGACCCAGTACTTC. It translates to CASSPTAGGHQETQYF.

The chain couples TRBV6-2 or TRBV6-3 to TRBJ2-7, with D possibly TRBD2 on 6 matching bases. Trimming took off 2 bases at V and 2 bases at J, with 10 bases between the two ends. CDR1 is MNHEY, CDR2 SVGEGT, per germline. The CDR3 extends over 14 amino acids. The CDR3 reads CASSYTGVTYEQYF. DNA for the CDR3: TGTGCCAGCAGTTACACGGGAGTAACCTACGAGCAGTACTTC.

V gene TRBV19 combines with J gene TRBJ1-6; 7 positions match TRBD1. The CDR3 spans 16 residues. Unmatched junction bases numbered 6, after V lost 4 bases and J lost 3 bases. Germline loops: CDR1 LNHDA, CDR2 SQIVND (reference sequence). The CDR3 loop is CASSTDRAGYNSPLHF. CDR3 bases: TGTGCCAGTAGTACCGACAGGGCCGGCTATAATTCACCCCTCCACTTT.

This clone was observed many times. This sequence joins TRBV2 and TRBJ2-3, with unresolved D. The CDR3 has 11 residues. Germline CDR1 and CDR2: SNHLY and FYNNEI. The V end lost 5 bases, the J end lost 5 bases, and 5 bases lay between the germline ends. CDR3 coding DNA: TGTGCCAGCAGTAGCCGAGATACGCAGTATTTT. It encodes CASSSRDTQYF.

By sample fraction, this clone is medium-sized (0.01 to 0.1%). V usage is TRBV3-1 and J usage is TRBJ2-5; tentatively, D is TRBD2 (7 bases). This CDR3 is built from 14 residues. Germline-derived CDR1 and CDR2 are LGHDT and YNNKEL (reference sequence). Trimming removed 0 bases from V and 4 bases from J, with 9 bases in between. CDR3 DNA: TGTGCCAGCAGCCAAGAGGGGGGGCCAGAGACCCAGTACTTC. Protein product: CASSQEGGPETQYF.

This clone was observed many times. V gene TRBV7-3 combines with J gene TRBJ2-1; perhaps TRBD2 as D (5 bases). The V gene's germline CDR1 is SGHTA and CDR2 FQGTGA. V was pared by 0 bases and J by 0 bases, with 9 bases between. This CDR3 is 16 amino acids long. CDR3 sequence: CASSLTSSGSYNEQFF. As DNA, the CDR3 is TGTGCCAGCAGCTTAACGTCGAGCGGCTCCTACAATGAGCAGTTCTTC.

Within the sample, this clone is medium-sized. This chain joins TRBV6-1 and TRBJ1-2; a possible D gene is TRBD1 (6 bases). This CDR3 has 14 residues. V was trimmed by 5 bases and J by 2 bases, leaving 12 bases between them. The germline gives CDR1 MNHNS, CDR2 SASEGT. CDR3 region: CASSLSGQNYGYTF. The DNA of the CDR3 is TGTGCCAGCAGTCTAAGCGGACAGAACTATGGCTACACCTTC.

This clone was seen at least ten times. V is TRBV5-6 and J is TRBJ2-3, with TRBD2 identical over 12 bases. This CDR3 has 17 residues. The V segment lost 4 bases and the J segment 2 bases; nucleotides outside the gene matches: 8. Germline values: CDR1 SGHDT, CDR2 YYEEEE. The DNA of the CDR3 is TGTGCCAGCAGCGCGACTAGCGGGGGCCTTTCCACAGATACGCAGTATTTT. Amino acid sequence: CASSATSGGLSTDTQYF.

The gene calls are TRBV6-1 and TRBJ2-7; D uncertain. V gave up 5 bases and J gave up 0 bases, with 11 bases separating them. CDR3 length: 14 amino acids. The germline CDR1 and CDR2 sequences are MNHNS and SASEGT. This chain's CDR3 is CASSPGRTSYEQYF. CDR3 coding DNA: TGTGCCAGCAGTCCAGGACGGACCTCCTACGAGCAGTACTTC.

This clone appeared a few times. The chain couples TRBV19 to TRBJ2-7, with 8 positions matching TRBD1. The CDR3 length is 13 residues. Unmatched junction bases numbered 4, after V lost 7 bases and J lost 2 bases. Germline V CDR1 and CDR2: LNHDA, SQIVND (reference sequence). CDR3 protein: CASTRTGTYEQYF. CDR3 sequence (DNA): TGTGCCAGTACCCGGACAGGGACCTACGAGCAGTACTTC.

This clone came up a few times. This rearrangement joins TRBV6-2 or TRBV6-3 to TRBJ2-3; D may match TRBD1 or TRBD2 (5 bases each). The germline gives CDR1 MNHEY, CDR2 SVGEGT. V lost 5 bases, J lost 0 bases, and 12 bases lay in between. This CDR3 comprises 15 residues. The CDR3 region is CASSKGDRSTDTQYF. The CDR3 region has the DNA TGTGCCAGCAGTAAAGGGGACCGAAGCACAGATACGCAGTATTTT.

The V call is TRBV11-3, the J call TRBJ1-3; no clear D gene. CDR1 and CDR2 (germline): SGHNT, YENEEA. This CDR3 comprises 15 residues. Deletions cut 4 bases from V and 0 bases from J, with 10 bases between. DNA of the CDR3: TGTGCCAGCAGCTCAACACGGTCCTCTGGAAACACCATATATTTT. Translation gives CASSSTRSSGNTIYF.

The chain couples TRBV6-1 to TRBJ2-7; TRBD2 agrees at 8 bases. The CDR3 consists of 13 residues. From germline, CDR1 is MNHNS and CDR2 SASEGT. V lost 7 bases to trimming and J lost 4 bases; unmatched junction nucleotides: 6. The CDR3 here is CASTGGSPYEQYF. The CDR3 region has the DNA TGTGCCAGCACGGGGGGGAGCCCTTACGAGCAGTACTTC.

This clone was found many times. The V call is TRBV5-1, the J call TRBJ2-3; perhaps TRBD2 as D (5 bases). The CDR3 contains 15 residues. Trimming stripped 4 bases from V and 2 bases from J, with 14 bases between. The V gene's germline CDR1 is SGHRS and CDR2 YFSETQ. CDR3 residues: CASSPARDLTDTQYF. The CDR3 bases are TGCGCCAGCAGCCCCGCGAGGGATCTCACAGATACGCAGTATTTT. Looking up the rest from reference TRBV5-1 and TRBJ2-3 gives the full variable domain: KAGVTQTPRYLIKTRGQQVTLSCSPISGHRSVSWYQQTPGQGLQFLFEYFSETQRNKGNFPGRFSGRQFSNSRSEMNVSTLELGDSALYLCASSPARDLTDTQYFGPGTRLTVL.

This clone was seen more than once but under ten times. The rearrangement joins TRBV6-1 to TRBJ1-2; D unresolved. V lost 3 bases, J lost 5 bases, and 10 bases lay in between. The CDR3 sequence is 13 residues long. Germline CDR1 is MNHNS and CDR2 is SASEGT. The CDR3 bases are TGTGCCAGCAGTGAGCGGGGAGGGTATGGCTACACCTTC. Residues: CASSERGGYGYTF.

This clone was detected many times. The gene calls are TRBV27 and TRBJ1-5; 12 bases fit TRBD1. This CDR3 has 17 amino acids. Trimming removed 0 bases from V and 6 bases from J; junction bases left unmatched: 6. CDR1 and CDR2 from the germline V gene are MNHEY and SMNVEV (reference sequence). The CDR3 region is CASSLSVGTGGGQPQHF. Here the CDR3 DNA reads TGTGCCAGCAGTTTATCAGTTGGGACAGGGGGCGGTCAGCCCCAGCATTTT.

The V call is TRBV27, the J call TRBJ2-7; D remains unclear. Trimming left V 3 bases short and J 2 bases short, with 8 bases between. CDR3 length: 13 amino acids. Germline CDR1 reads MNHEY; CDR2 reads SMNVEV (reference sequence). The CDR3 DNA sequence: TGTGCCAGCAGTTTTTTTCCCCCCTACGAGCAGTACTTC. Encoded protein: CASSFFPPYEQYF.

This clone was counted many times. The rearrangement links TRBV9 to TRBJ1-2; 8 bases match TRBD1. Trimming took 3 bases from V and 0 from J; bases not matched to a gene: 13. Germline values: CDR1 SGDLS, CDR2 YYNGEE. The CDR3 extends over 18 amino acids. CDR3 loop: CASSARGAGGLSNYGYTF. In DNA, the CDR3 is TGTGCCAGCAGCGCCCGAGGGGCAGGGGGCCTTTCTAACTATGGCTACACCTTC.

In its sample, this clone was seen a few times. V usage is TRBV7-9 and J usage is TRBJ2-2; perhaps TRBD2 as D (5 bases). V lost 10 bases to trimming and J lost 1 base, with 13 bases between them. CDR1 and CDR2 (germline): SEHNR, FQNEAQ (reference sequence). The CDR3 is 14 amino acids. CDR3 DNA sequence: TGTGCCACCTATAGACGGGAGAACACCGGGGAGCTGTTTTTT. Translated: CATYRRENTGELFF.

This chain uses TRBV28 with TRBJ1-1; D perhaps matches TRBD1 (5 bases). Germline CDR1 reads MDHEN; CDR2 reads SYDVKM. The CDR3 totals 14 residues. V lost 6 bases, J lost 1 base, and 12 bases lay in between. The CDR3 DNA sequence: TGTGCCAGCAGCGGCGGGGCGCGGAACACTGAAGCTTTCTTT. Its protein is CASSGGARNTEAFF.